A single sample gave rise to the 32 T cell receptor beta chains below, sequenced in a study of T cell clonotyping in hematopoietic cell transplantation. Sequenced by immunoSEQ multiplex PCR; TCRdb stores in-frame clones only, minus some. Of roughly 5,300 clones in the sample, roughly 70% were seen once. The sample was PBMCs, taken 180 days after allogeneic stem cell transplant. The receptor set was obtained from a male patient between 45 and 59 years old who had an allogeneic stem cell transplant from an unrelated donor, so the T cells may come from the graft donor. Some clones in this sample may be carry-over from other donors' samples.

The chain is built from TRBV2 and TRBJ1-3; D not certain. Germline assignment: CDR1 SNHLY and CDR2 FYNNEI. The V end was cut by 6 bases, the J end by 2 bases, with 2 bases between. This CDR3 contains 11 residues. Here the CDR3 reads CASSAGNTIYF. CDR3 nucleotide sequence: TGTGCCAGCAGCGCTGGAAACACCATATATTTT.

The V and J genes are TRBV19 and TRBJ1-2; D may be TRBD1 (6 bases). Per germline, CDR1 LNHDA and CDR2 SQIVND (reference sequence). V was pared by 2 bases and J by 3 bases, with 10 bases between. The CDR3 runs to 14 residues. CDR3: CASSITGSHYGYTF. DNA of the CDR3: TGTGCCAGTAGTATAACAGGGAGTCACTATGGCTACACCTTC. Combining the CDR3 with reference TRBV19 and TRBJ1-2 gives the whole variable domain DGGITQSPKYLFRKEGQNVTLSCEQNLNHDAMYWYRQDPGQGLRLIYYSQIVNDFQKGDIAEGYSVSREKKESFPLTVTSAQKNPTAFYLCASSITGSHYGYTFGSGTRLTVV.

The chain employs TRBV7-2 and TRBJ2-1; D uncertain. The CDR3 runs to 11 residues. V lost 1 base and J lost 6, with 1 base in between. Looked up from germline, CDR1 is SGHTA and CDR2 is FQGNSA. The CDR3 spells CASSLVNEQFF. CDR3 nucleotide sequence: TGTGCCAGCAGCTTAGTCAATGAGCAGTTCTTC.

By sample fraction, this clone is large. This chain connects TRBV5-6 to TRBJ2-2; 10 bases line up with TRBD1. This CDR3 spans 14 amino acids. Losses at the gene ends were 3 bases for V and 7 bases for J; bases not matched to a gene: 3. In germline, CDR1 is SGHDT, CDR2 YYEEEE. The CDR3 loop reads CASSWGQGHGELFF. The CDR3 bases are TGTGCCAGCAGCTGGGGACAGGGGCACGGGGAGCTGTTTTTT.

This rearrangement joins TRBV29-1 to TRBJ1-5, with D possibly being TRBD1 (6 bases). V dropped 7 bases and J dropped 6 bases, with 16 bases sitting between them. CDR3 length equals 13 residues. Germline V gives CDR1 SQVTM, CDR2 ANQGSEA. The CDR3 DNA is TGCAGCGCGGGGGCAGGGTCCAGTCAGCCCCAGCATTTT. Its translation: CSAGAGSSQPQHF.

This clone is classed as medium-sized (0.01 to 0.1%). This rearrangement joins TRBV7-9 to TRBJ2-1; a possible D gene is TRBD2 (6 bases). Germline V lookup: CDR1 SEHNR, CDR2 FQNEAQ (reference sequence). The V gene lost 5 bases and the J gene lost 8 bases, with 13 bases spanning the gap. The CDR3 loop spans 13 amino acids. CDR3: CASSLGTLDEQFF. The CDR3 region has the DNA TGTGCCAGCAGCCTCGGGACTCTCGATGAGCAGTTCTTC.

This rearrangement joins TRBV28 to TRBJ2-2; TRBD2 might be the D (6 bases). V gave up 3 bases and J gave up 5 bases, with 13 bases separating them. The CDR3 length is 15 residues. The germline V gene has CDR1 MDHEN and CDR2 SYDVKM. CDR3 DNA: TGTGCCAGCAGTTTGCTTGTTGGGGGGACCGGGGAGCTGTTTTTT. Residues: CASSLLVGGTGELFF.

There are a few counts of this clone. This chain connects TRBV12-5 to TRBJ1-2, with 7 bases that match TRBD1. V trimming: 1 base; J trimming: 0 bases; junction bases outside the gene matches: 8. CDR3 length: 17 amino acids. Germline V gene data show CDR1 as LGHNT and CDR2 as FRNRAP. As DNA, the CDR3 is TGTGCTAGTGGTTTGGGAACCGGGACAGCCGCTAACTATGGCTACACCTTC. As protein: CASGLGTGTAANYGYTF.

The chain employs TRBV6-5 and TRBJ1-1; D is possibly TRBD1 (5 bases). CDR1 is MNHEY and CDR2 is SVGAGI in the germline V gene. The length of the CDR3 is 12 residues. V was pared by 5 bases and J by 1 base, with 5 bases between. CDR3 coding DNA: TGTGCCAGCAGTACAGGGAACACTGAAGCTTTCTTT. As protein: CASSTGNTEAFF.

The chain is built from TRBV30 and TRBJ2-1; D remains unclear. The ends were cut back, 4 bases at V and 5 bases at J, with 12 bases in the middle. In germline, CDR1 is GTSNPN, CDR2 SVGIG (reference sequence). The CDR3 has 13 residues. Here the CDR3 DNA reads TGTGCCTGGACCAGTGACGGCGACAATGAGCAGTTCTTC. This codes for CAWTSDGDNEQFF.

The chain employs TRBV5-6 and TRBJ1-2; D remains ambiguous. Trimming pared 0 bases from V and 2 bases from J, leaving 2 bases between. CDR1 and CDR2 (germline): SGHDT, YYEEEE. This CDR3 has 12 residues. For the CDR3, the DNA is TGTGCCAGCAGCTTGGCCAACTATGGCTACACCTTC. Encoded protein: CASSLANYGYTF. Complete variable domain (other parts from reference TRBV5-6 and TRBJ1-2): DAGVTQSPTHLIKTRGQQVTLRCSPKSGHDTVSWYQQALGQGPQFIFQYYEEEERQRGNFPDRFSGHQFPNYSSELNVNALLLGDSALYLCASSLANYGYTFGSGTRLTVV.

The chain couples TRBV5-6 to TRBJ2-7; D might be TRBD2 (5 bases). This CDR3 contains 12 residues. Trimming took off 6 bases at V and 2 bases at J, with 9 bases between the two ends. Germline CDR1 is SGHDT and CDR2 is YYEEEE. The CDR3 nucleotides read TGTGCCAGCAACTTCGGGGCCTACGAGCAGTACTTC. Translated, it gives CASNFGAYEQYF.

The genes are TRBV7-2 and TRBJ2-1; 9 bases are shared with TRBD2. J lost 8 bases, V lost 4 bases, and 15 bases had no gene match. Germline V CDR1 and CDR2: SGHTA, FQGNSA. The length of the CDR3 is 17 residues. In DNA form, the CDR3 reads TGTGCCAGCAGCTATCCACGGGCTAGCGGGAAAGGGTATGAGCAGTTCTTC. Protein: CASSYPRASGKGYEQFF. Filled out from reference TRBV7-2 and TRBJ2-1, the complete variable domain reads GAGVSQSPSNKVTEKGKDVELRCDPISGHTALYWYRQSLGQGLEFLIYFQGNSAPDKSGLPSDRFSAERTGGSVSTLTIQRTQQEDSAVYLCASSYPRASGKGYEQFFGPGTRLTVL.

This clone was picked up a small number of times. This sequence joins TRBV6-1 and TRBJ1-5; weak D call: TRBD1 (5 bases). Trimming shortened V by 1 base and J by 7 bases, and 8 bases separated the two germline ends. This CDR3 spans 13 amino acids. The germline CDR1 and CDR2 sequences are MNHNS and SASEGT. CDR3 protein: CASSEGDEQPQHF. The CDR3 DNA reads as TGTGCCAGCAGTGAAGGGGACGAACAGCCCCAGCATTTT.

V gene TRBV29-1 combines with J gene TRBJ2-5, with 7 bases aligning to TRBD1. Germline V gene lookup returns CDR1 SQVTM and CDR2 ANQGSEA. Unmatched junction bases numbered 6, after V lost 6 bases and J lost 5 bases. This CDR3 comprises 12 residues. CDR3 region: CSVDREGETQYF. DNA for the CDR3: TGCAGCGTCGACAGGGAAGGGGAGACCCAGTACTTC.

The count of this clone is one. The chain employs TRBV5-1 and TRBJ2-7; TRBD1 might be the D (5 bases). Per the germline V gene, CDR1 is SGHRS and CDR2 is YFSETQ. Trimming took off 4 bases at V and 7 bases at J, with 15 bases between the two ends. The CDR3 has 13 amino acids. The CDR3 here is CASSQGSLGEQYF. CDR3 DNA sequence: TGCGCCAGCAGCCAGGGTAGTTTGGGGGAGCAGTACTTC.

This chain links TRBV29-1 with TRBJ2-5, with D hard to call. The CDR3 consists of 15 residues. Germline CDR1 SQVTM, CDR2 ANQGSEA. The germline V and J ends were trimmed by 1 base and 2 bases, with 14 bases remaining between them. The CDR3 region is CSVEVVGSLQETQYF. CDR3 sequence (DNA): TGCAGCGTTGAAGTAGTGGGCTCACTACAAGAGACCCAGTACTTC.

This clone was counted between two and nine times. The chain recombines TRBV18 with TRBJ2-7; TRBD2 is a possible D gene (5 bases). The germline V gene encodes CDR1 KGHSH and CDR2 LQKENI. This CDR3 has 12 residues. Trimming took off 6 bases at V and 1 base at J, with 7 bases between the two ends. CDR3: CASSPGSYEQYF. The CDR3 DNA reads TGTGCCAGCTCCCCGGGGTCCTACGAGCAGTACTTC. The variable domain in full, with the rest retrieved from reference TRBV18 and TRBJ2-7, is NAGVMQNPRHLVRRRGQEARLRCSPMKGHSHVYWYRQLPEEGLKFMVYLQKENIIDESGMPKERFSAEFPKEGPSILRIQQVVRGDSAAYFCASSPGSYEQYFGPGTRLTVT.

This chain joins TRBV5-6 and TRBJ2-5, with D tentatively TRBD1 (5 bases). The CDR3 has 15 residues. Germline CDR1 SGHDT, CDR2 YYEEEE. V gave up 4 bases and J gave up 5 bases, with 18 bases separating them. DNA of the CDR3: TGTGCCAGCAGCCTAAGGATAGGACAACGGGAGACCCAGTACTTC. Translating gives CASSLRIGQRETQYF.

This chain joins TRBV6-5 and TRBJ1-2, with 10 bases fitting TRBD1. CDR1 and CDR2 (germline): MNHEY, SVGAGI. V trimming: 6 bases; J trimming: 4 bases; junction bases outside the gene matches: 5. The CDR3 sequence is 14 residues long. CDR3 sequence reads: CASRPDRGLYGYTF. The CDR3 DNA follows: TGTGCCAGCAGACCAGACAGGGGGCTCTATGGCTACACCTTC.

This sequence joins TRBV19 and TRBJ1-2; 11 bases line up with TRBD1. V gave up 5 bases and J gave up 4 bases; unmatched junction bases: 9. The CDR3 loop spans 16 amino acids. Germline V gives CDR1 LNHDA, CDR2 SQIVND (reference sequence). CDR3 amino acids: CASSVPGTGGFYGYTF. The DNA of the CDR3 is TGTGCCAGTAGTGTCCCCGGGACAGGGGGGTTCTATGGCTACACCTTC. Full variable domain (outside the CDR3, taken from reference TRBV19 and TRBJ1-2): DGGITQSPKYLFRKEGQNVTLSCEQNLNHDAMYWYRQDPGQGLRLIYYSQIVNDFQKGDIAEGYSVSREKKESFPLTVTSAQKNPTAFYLCASSVPGTGGFYGYTFGSGTRLTVV.

Comments on this clone: A read error may account for a junction end that differs from germline. V gene TRBV5-6 combines with J gene TRBJ1-5, with TRBD1 as a possible D gene (6 bases). The CDR3 is 15 residues long. CDR1 is SGHDT, CDR2 YYEEEE, per germline. The chain's CDR3 is CASSLDSDDNQPQHF. The CDR3 DNA reads as TGTGCCAGCAGTTTGGACAGCGATGACAATCAGCCCCAGCATTTT.

This chain links TRBV29-1 with TRBJ2-5, with 8 bases fitting TRBD1. V dropped 0 bases and J dropped 2; count of bases not matched to a gene: 2. This CDR3 has 14 amino acids. The germline gives CDR1 SQVTM, CDR2 ANQGSEA. CDR3 sequence (DNA): TGCAGCGTTGAAGAGGGGACAGGACAAGAGACCCAGTACTTC. Translation: CSVEEGTGQETQYF.

The chain employs TRBV7-2 and TRBJ2-1; no reliable D call. The ends were cut back, 4 bases at V and 0 bases at J, with 7 bases in the middle. This CDR3 region has 14 residues. Germline lookup yields CDR1 SGHTA and CDR2 FQGNSA. CDR3 in DNA: TGTGCCAGCAGCTCGGTTTACTCCTACAATGAGCAGTTCTTC. This translates into CASSSVYSYNEQFF.

This clone occurred a few times. The V call is TRBV11-2, the J call TRBJ1-2; no firm D call. The CDR3 covers 16 residues. Germline V gene sequence: CDR1 SGHAT, CDR2 FQNNGV. Trimming cost V 1 base and J 3 bases, with 15 bases left between them. The CDR3 reads CASSLVPRARDYGYTF. CDR3 DNA sequence: TGTGCCAGCAGCTTAGTGCCTCGGGCGCGGGACTATGGCTACACCTTC.

The chain is built from TRBV11-2 and TRBJ2-1; D gene uncertain. Deletions cut 7 bases from V and 0 bases from J, with 19 bases between. Germline V gene data show CDR1 as SGHAT and CDR2 as FQNNGV. This CDR3 spans 17 amino acids. This CDR3 is CASTTDGSLSSYNEQFF. Here the CDR3 DNA reads TGTGCCAGCACCACAGACGGGTCCTTGAGCTCCTACAATGAGCAGTTCTTC.

The CDR3: CASRRTGGLSPLHF. In DNA form, the CDR3 reads TGTGCCAGCAGGCGGACAGGGGGGCTTTCACCCCTCCACTTT. The chain combines TRBV2 with TRBJ1-6, with 10 bases lining up with TRBD1. Per germline, CDR1 SNHLY and CDR2 FYNNEI. V was clipped by 6 bases and J by 9 bases; unmatched bases: 5. The CDR3 runs 14 residues.

The CDR3 protein is CASSLMEQETQYF. The CDR3 nucleotides read TGTGCCAGCAGCTTGATGGAACAAGAGACCCAGTACTTC. The genes are TRBV7-9 and TRBJ2-5; no definite D call. The ends were cut back, 3 bases at V and 2 bases at J, with 7 bases in the middle. Germline V gives CDR1 SEHNR, CDR2 FQNEAQ (reference sequence). CDR3 length: 13 amino acids.

The V gene is TRBV29-1, the J gene TRBJ1-1; weak D call: TRBD1 (5 bases). V lost 7 bases and J lost 4, with 13 bases in between. The length of the CDR3 is 12 residues. Germline V gene lookup returns CDR1 SQVTM and CDR2 ANQGSEA. The chain's CDR3 is CSAGMGGTEAFF. The CDR3 DNA reads TGCAGCGCCGGGATGGGGGGCACTGAAGCTTTCTTT.

V is TRBV6-5 and J is TRBJ2-3; D might be TRBD1 (6 bases). The germline V gene has CDR1 MNHEY and CDR2 SVGAGI. Trimming removed 8 bases from V and 0 bases from J, with 12 bases in between. The CDR3 length is 14 residues. CDR3 DNA sequence: TGTGCCAGCGGGGCCAGGGGTAGCACAGATACGCAGTATTTT. Translation: CASGARGSTDTQYF.

The V and J genes are TRBV7-2 and TRBJ2-2, with D hard to call. The CDR3 contains 14 residues. V was pared by 1 base and J by 4 bases, with 7 bases between. Germline assignment: CDR1 SGHTA and CDR2 FQGNSA. The CDR3 region is CASSLDGTTGELFF. As DNA, the CDR3 is TGTGCCAGCAGCTTAGATGGCACCACCGGGGAGCTGTTTTTT.

The rearrangement joins TRBV6-5 to TRBJ1-2, with 7 bases matching TRBD1. The junction had 6 bases not matched to a gene; V was cut back by 5 bases and J by 3 bases. The CDR3 is 14 amino acids. From germline, CDR1 is MNHEY and CDR2 SVGAGI. This CDR3 reads CASSTQGQDYGYTF. Written as DNA, the CDR3 is TGTGCCAGCAGTACACAGGGGCAGGACTATGGCTACACCTTC.